This T cell receptor (beta chain) was found in a study of tumor-infiltrating lymphocytes in primary liver carcinoma. Study-level background: Measuring about 4.2 to 11 cm across, the tumors were staged as T1-T3 N0M0.

Unsorted bulk tissue of about 18-32 mg yielded co-extracted RNA and DNA. Starting material of 500 to 600 ng total RNA yielded TCR beta cDNA via a constant-region primer. Slightly modified ARM-PCR with three nested multiplex PCR rounds yielded TCR beta libraries. Forward primers for TRBV1-TRBV30 and a C-beta reverse primer served the first two PCR rounds, at about 9 cycles each. TCRdb reprocessed the multiplex PCR reads via MiXCR and lists one record per CDR3 protein. This sample has fewer than 80,000 distinct CDR3 sequences, with approximately 62% found just once. This clonotype occurred many times. In germline, CDR1 is SQVTM, CDR2 ANQGSEA. The V end lost 6 bases, the J end lost 0 bases, and 16 bases lay between the germline ends. The CDR3 length is 15 residues.

The sample was tumor-adjacent normal liver tissue. The TCR was taken from a middle-aged man with primary liver carcinoma and hepatitis B virus infection. V and J are TRBV29-1 and TRBJ2-3; D possibly corresponds to TRBD2 (6 bases). This chain's CDR3 is CSVGRLDHSTDTQYF. CDR3 nucleotide sequence: TGCAGCGTCGGACGACTAGACCATAGCACAGATACGCAGTATTTT.